Presented here are 24 T cell receptor beta chains from one specimen sequenced in a study of T-cell reconstitution after alpha-beta-depleted transplantation in children. A TCRbeta library incorporating unique molecular identifiers was prepared. TCRdb redid the calling of the PCR reads with MiXCR, one entry per CDR3 protein. The table shows more than 500,000 distinct CDR3 sequences, with 9.5% to 12% occurring only once. Material: PBMCs, mostly from graft donor cells, obtained 180 days after TCRalphabeta/CD19-depleted stem cell transplant. These receptors all come from a female patient between 2 and 10 years old who had a stem cell transplant for aplastic anemia, so the T cells may come from the graft donor.

A remark on this clonotype: Given a much more abundant clone one base away, this may be a read error. The CDR3 does not close with the conserved phenylalanine or tryptophan, likely indicating a read error. V gene TRBV9 combines with J gene TRBJ1-1, with TRBD1 identical over 8 bases. CDR3 size: 15 residues. V was clipped by 0 bases and J by 7 bases; unmatched bases: 8. The V gene's germline CDR1 is SGDLS and CDR2 YYNGEE. The CDR3 DNA sequence: TGTGCCAGCAGCGTAGGAGGGGGACAGGCCCTTGAAGCTTTCTCT. Translated: CASSVGGGQALEAFS.

The table lists this clonotype with a few counts. The chain has TRBV7-2 and TRBJ2-7; 7 nucleotides match TRBD2. CDR3 length: 15 residues. CDR1 and CDR2 (germline): SGHTA, FQGNSA. The V and J ends lost 3 bases and 3 bases, in that order; junction bases with no gene match: 8. The CDR3 here is CASSFTPGTNYEQYF. The DNA of the CDR3 is TGTGCCAGCAGCTTTACCCCCGGGACTAACTACGAGCAGTACTTC.

V gene TRBV4-1 combines with J gene TRBJ2-1, with D possibly being TRBD2 (6 bases). Trimming stripped 1 base from V and 6 bases from J, with 16 bases between. From germline, CDR1 is MGHRA and CDR2 YSYEKL. CDR3 size: 16 residues. The CDR3 sequence: CASSQAWRERGNEQFF. Here the CDR3 DNA reads TGCGCCAGCAGCCAAGCGTGGCGGGAAAGGGGCAATGAGCAGTTCTTC.

This chain uses TRBV21-1 with TRBJ2-1; whether TRBD1, the table's D call, matches the DNA was not checked. TRBV21-1 is a pseudogene. The CDR3 loop spans 14 amino acids. CDR3 coding DNA: TGTGCCAGCACTCAGGGGGCCCGCTACAATGAGCAGTTCTTC. Its translation is CASTQGARYNEQFF.

The V and J genes are TRBV24-1 and TRBJ2-3; possibly TRBD1 for D (5 bases). CDR1 and CDR2 from the germline V gene are KGHDR and SFDVKD. The length of the CDR3 is 15 residues. V dropped 4 bases and J dropped 0 bases, with 10 bases sitting between them. CDR3 amino acids: CATSDVQVSTDTQYF. CDR3 sequence (DNA): TGTGCCACCAGTGACGTACAGGTTAGCACAGATACGCAGTATTTT.

Ten or more counts support this clonotype. This chain joins TRBV11-1 and TRBJ2-7; 14 bases fit TRBD2. This CDR3 comprises 19 residues. Germline V gene sequence: CDR1 SGHAT, CDR2 FQDESV (reference sequence). J was trimmed by 7 bases and V by 5 bases; bases with no gene match: 19. This CDR3 is CASSPGTSGSREQGYEQYF. The DNA for the CDR3 is TGTGCCAGCAGCCCCGGGACTAGCGGGAGTAGGGAACAGGGGTATGAGCAGTACTTC.

This clonotype was observed at least ten times. The chain couples TRBV20-1 to TRBJ1-6; no clear D gene. Germline CDR1 and CDR2: DFQATT and SNEGSKA (reference sequence). V lost 4 bases, J lost 4 bases, and 8 bases lay in between. The CDR3 is made up of 13 amino acids. The CDR3: CSATDIYNSPLHF. The CDR3 coding sequence is TGCAGTGCTACAGATATTTATAATTCACCCCTCCACTTT.

This clonotype was observed a few times. The rearrangement joins TRBV4-3 to TRBJ2-1, with 11 bases that match TRBD2. Germline V CDR1 and CDR2: LGHNA, YSLEER. J lost 0 bases, V lost 3 bases, and 10 bases had no gene match. This CDR3 is 19 amino acids long. The CDR3 nucleotides are TGCGCCAGCAGCCATAGAACTAGCGGGAGTGGGGTCTCCTACAATGAGCAGTTCTTC. It codes for CASSHRTSGSGVSYNEQFF.

The V call is TRBV5-4, the J call TRBJ1-1; D call uncertain. The CDR3 sequence is 22 residues long. Germline loops: CDR1 SGHNT, CDR2 YYREEE (reference sequence). The V gene lost 0 bases and the J gene lost 0 bases, with 30 bases spanning the gap. The CDR3 nucleotides are TGTGCCAGCAGCTTGGAGTCCTTCTGGAGACTCGGGATCTCATCATTGAACACTGAAGCTTTCTTT. Translated: CASSLESFWRLGISSLNTEAFF.

The chain links TRBV6-1 to TRBJ2-4; tentative D call: TRBD2 (6 bases). Germline assignment: CDR1 MNHNS and CDR2 SASEGT. CDR3 length: 15 amino acids. Trimming cost V 7 bases and J 2 bases, with 15 bases left between them. As DNA, the CDR3 is TGTGCCAGCACTGCAGATACTAGCACCAAAAACATTCAGTACTTC. This gives the protein CASTADTSTKNIQYF.

Many counts were recorded for this clonotype. For the CDR3, the DNA is TGTGCCAGCAGCTTAGCCGCGACAGTGAACACCGGGGAGCTGTTTTTT. The encoded protein is CASSLAATVNTGELFF. This chain links TRBV7-2 with TRBJ2-2; D perhaps matches TRBD1 (5 bases). With 0 bases removed from V and 1 base from J, the gap between germline ends came to 9 bases. The CDR3 sequence is 16 residues long. Germline-derived CDR1 and CDR2 are SGHTA and FQGNSA.

A few counts support this clonotype. This rearrangement joins TRBV7-2 to TRBJ2-7, with 7 bases that match TRBD2. Germline V gene lookup returns CDR1 SGHTA and CDR2 FQGNSA. The CDR3 has 13 residues. J gave up 3 bases and V 5 bases, and 4 bases lay outside the gene matches. The CDR3 sequence: CASSTERGYEQYF. In nucleotides, the CDR3 is TGTGCCAGCAGCACCGAGCGGGGCTACGAGCAGTACTTC.

This clonotype was observed many times. The chain uses TRBV7-8 and TRBJ1-5; the match to TRBD1 covers 7 bases. Trimming cost V 5 bases and J 2 bases; bases outside gene matches: 6. The CDR3 loop spans 15 amino acids. Germline CDR1 reads SGHVS; CDR2 reads FQNEAQ. The CDR3 bases are TGTGCCAGCAGCCTAGACAGGGCGGGCAATCAGCCCCAGCATTTT. Amino acids: CASSLDRAGNQPQHF.

This clonotype was observed a few times. The chain is built from TRBV7-8 and TRBJ1-2; the D gene is possibly TRBD1 (5 bases). Per the germline V gene, CDR1 is SGHVS and CDR2 is FQNEAQ. The CDR3 sequence is 15 residues long. Deletions cut 5 bases from V and 2 bases from J, with 15 bases between. CDR3 nucleotide sequence: TGTGCCAGCAGCCCCCAACGGGGCGGAAACTATGGCTACACCTTC. Its translation: CASSPQRGGNYGYTF.

The rearrangement joins TRBV28 to TRBJ2-2; 7 bases are a match to TRBD1. The CDR3 runs 14 residues. The trim removed 10 bases at V and 1 base at J, leaving 6 bases unmatched. Germline CDR1 is MDHEN and CDR2 is SYDVKM. CDR3 sequence: CATTTGRNTGELFF. DNA of the CDR3: TGTGCCACCACGACAGGGAGGAACACCGGGGAGCTGTTTTTT.

The table lists this clonotype with a few counts. J is TRBJ2-5 and V is TRBV27, with TRBD1 as a possible D gene (5 bases). CDR1 and CDR2 (germline): MNHEY, SMNVEV (reference sequence). Trimming took off 0 bases at V and 1 base at J, with 9 bases between the two ends. The CDR3 runs 15 residues. CDR3 coding DNA: TGTGCCAGCAGTTTATCAGGACACCTCCAAGAGACCCAGTACTTC. Amino acid sequence: CASSLSGHLQETQYF.

The gene calls are TRBV12-5 and TRBJ1-1; D may be TRBD1 (5 bases). The CDR3 sequence is 15 residues long. Trimming removed 1 base from V and 0 bases from J, with 9 bases in between. Per germline, CDR1 LGHNT and CDR2 FRNRAP. The CDR3 region is CASGLGQQLNTEAFF. The DNA for the CDR3 is TGTGCTAGTGGTTTGGGACAGCAATTGAACACTGAAGCTTTCTTT.

V and J are TRBV20-1 and TRBJ1-2; D is possibly TRBD1 (5 bases). Trimming removed 6 bases at V and 3 bases at J, with 14 bases between. CDR3 length equals 13 residues. Germline CDR1 DFQATT, CDR2 SNEGSKA (reference sequence). CDR3 in DNA: TGCAGTGCCCTCCGACGGGGGGACTATGGCTACACCTTC. It is translated as CSALRRGDYGYTF.

This clonotype was picked up a small number of times. V usage is TRBV7-8 and J usage is TRBJ2-7, with 12 bases that match TRBD2. The germline gives CDR1 SGHVS, CDR2 FQNEAQ. CDR3 size: 16 residues. Trimming cost V 0 bases and J 2 bases; bases outside gene matches: 2. This CDR3 is CASSLARLAGAYEQYV. Here the CDR3 DNA reads TGTGCCAGCAGCTTAGCCAGACTAGCGGGAGCCTACGAGCAGTACGTC.

The chain recombines TRBV4-2 with TRBJ2-2, with D possibly TRBD2 on 6 matching bases. Trimming stripped 4 bases from V and 4 bases from J, with 22 bases between. From germline, CDR1 is LGHNA and CDR2 YNFKEQ. The length of the CDR3 is 18 residues. The CDR3 sequence is CASSPGPGLTDGTGELFF. For the CDR3, the DNA is TGTGCCAGCAGCCCTGGCCCGGGACTCACCGACGGCACCGGGGAGCTGTTTTTT.

The chain is built from TRBV5-6 and TRBJ2-2, with 8 positions matching TRBD2. Germline V gene lookup returns CDR1 SGHDT and CDR2 YYEEEE. The CDR3 contains 17 residues. The V segment lost 3 bases and the J segment 7 bases; nucleotides outside the gene matches: 14. The CDR3 DNA sequence: TGTGCCAGCAGCTCGCGCCCTTTGGGACTAGGGGTCGGGGAGCTGTTTTTT. Translating gives CASSSRPLGLGVGELFF.

The chain recombines TRBV5-6 with TRBJ2-1; D ambiguous. This CDR3 is built from 17 residues. The ends were cut back, 0 bases at V and 0 bases at J, with 13 bases in the middle. Germline V gene data show CDR1 as SGHDT and CDR2 as YYEEEE. CDR3 region: CASSLVFRAYSYNEQFF. Written as DNA, the CDR3 is TGTGCCAGCAGCTTGGTATTTAGGGCCTACTCCTACAATGAGCAGTTCTTC. The whole variable domain, remainder taken from reference TRBV5-6 and TRBJ2-1, is DAGVTQSPTHLIKTRGQQVTLRCSPKSGHDTVSWYQQALGQGPQFIFQYYEEEERQRGNFPDRFSGHQFPNYSSELNVNALLLGDSALYLCASSLVFRAYSYNEQFFGPGTRLTVL.

This sequence joins TRBV7-2 and TRBJ2-3, with TRBD2 matching 11 bases. Germline V CDR1 and CDR2: SGHTA, FQGNSA. V gave up 2 bases and J gave up 4 bases; unmatched junction bases: 5. The CDR3 spans 16 residues. The DNA for the CDR3 is TGTGCCAGCAGCTTAACTAGCGGGGGTATGGCAGATACGCAGTATTTT. The encoded protein is CASSLTSGGMADTQYF.

V and J are TRBV5-6 and TRBJ2-3, with 10 bases that match TRBD2. Per the germline V gene, CDR1 is SGHDT and CDR2 is YYEEEE. The CDR3 sequence is 18 residues long. V gave up 2 bases and J gave up 0 bases; unmatched junction bases: 9. DNA for the CDR3: TGTGCCAGCAGCTTCGGGGTAGCGGGGGGCCGAAGCACAGATACGCAGTATTTT. The encoded protein is CASSFGVAGGRSTDTQYF. The full variable domain, its missing parts supplied by reference TRBV5-6 and TRBJ2-3, is DAGVTQSPTHLIKTRGQQVTLRCSPKSGHDTVSWYQQALGQGPQFIFQYYEEEERQRGNFPDRFSGHQFPNYSSELNVNALLLGDSALYLCASSFGVAGGRSTDTQYFGPGTRLTVL.